This is a list of T cell receptor beta chains from one sample in a study of PD-L1 blockade in urothelial cancer. Here immunoSEQ multiplex PCR was the method, and the copy in TCRdb shows in-frame clones only, minus some. The data hold tens of thousands of clones, with 81% observed a single time. The sequenced sample was PBMCs, obtained around atezolizumab (anti-PD-L1) treatment. The receptors here all came from a man between 70 and 80 years old with urothelial cancer. The CDR3 runs from the conserved cysteine through the conserved F or W. The order of the fields is D gene, V gene, clone size, J gene, CDR3 protein, CDR3 DNA. A D gene is named only where the DNA matches it firmly. Rows may omit the clone size; those that give it use once, few, many or a size class.

D: TRBD1
V: TRBV29-1
size: -
J: TRBJ2-7
CDR3: CSVEEDRDEQYF
DNA: TGCAGCGTTGAAGAGGACAGGGACGAGCAGTACTTC

D: TRBD2
V: TRBV14
size: once
J: TRBJ2-7
CDR3: CASSQRTSGVYYEQYF
DNA: TGTGCCAGCAGCCAAAGGACTAGCGGGGTCTACTACGAGCAGTACTTC

D: -
V: TRBV27
size: -
J: TRBJ1-5
CDR3: CASKEGLGGQPQHF
DNA: TGTGCCAGCAAGGAGGGGCTCGGGGGTCAGCCCCAGCATTTT

D: TRBD2
V: TRBV7-8
size: -
J: TRBJ2-1
CDR3: CASSTRGTVGREQFF
DNA: TGTGCCAGCAGCACCCGGGGGACCGTCGGGAGGGAGCAGTTCTTC

D: TRBD1
V: TRBV29-1
size: few
J: TRBJ1-4
CDR3: CSVTGTGEEKLFF
DNA: TGCAGCGTCACCGGGACAGGGGAGGAAAAACTGTTTTTT

D: -
V: TRBV19
size: -
J: TRBJ2-5
CDR3: CASRGPGETQYF
DNA: TGTGCCAGCAGGGGACCGGGGGAGACCCAGTACTTC

D: TRBD1
V: TRBV5-1
size: few
J: TRBJ2-5
CDR3: CASSLSDRGWGETQYF
DNA: TGCGCCAGCAGCTTAAGTGACAGGGGTTGGGGAGAGACCCAGTACTTC

D: -
V: TRBV28
size: -
J: TRBJ2-3
CDR3: CASRPRQTDTQYF
DNA: TGTGCCAGCAGACCCCGTCAGACAGATACGCAGTATTTT

D: -
V: TRBV18
size: -
J: TRBJ2-5
CDR3: CASSRPGGWQETQYF
DNA: TGTGCCAGCTCCCGTCCGGGGGGCTGGCAAGAGACCCAGTACTTC

D: TRBD1
V: TRBV5-1
size: -
J: TRBJ1-2
CDR3: CASSLLDRSSNYGYTF
DNA: TGCGCCAGCAGCTTGTTGGACAGGAGCTCTAACTATGGCTACACCTTC

D: TRBD1
V: TRBV25-1
size: -
J: TRBJ2-5
CDR3: CASRADRGRQETQYF
DNA: TGTGCCAGCAGAGCGGACAGGGGGCGGCAAGAGACCCAGTACTTC

D: -
V: TRBV18
size: -
J: TRBJ2-5
CDR3: CASSPSPGRQETQYF
DNA: TGTGCCAGCTCACCCTCGCCAGGGCGGCAAGAGACCCAGTACTTC

D: TRBD1
V: TRBV27
size: -
J: TRBJ1-1
CDR3: CASSSPRTGSRAAFF
DNA: TGTGCCAGCAGTTCCCCCCGGACAGGCAGCAGAGCGGCTTTCTTT

D: -
V: TRBV6-5
size: -
J: TRBJ1-5
CDR3: CASSQGTYSNQPQHF
DNA: TGTGCCAGCAGTCAGGGAACATATAGCAATCAGCCCCAGCATTTT

D: -
V: TRBV19
size: -
J: TRBJ1-2
CDR3: CASSIGGNYGYTF
DNA: TGTGCCAGTAGTATAGGGGGCAACTATGGCTACACCTTC

D: -
V: TRBV18
size: once
J: TRBJ1-4
CDR3: CASSLGEKLFF
DNA: TGTGCCAGCTCACTCGGTGAAAAACTGTTTTTT

D: TRBD2
V: TRBV6-6
size: -
J: TRBJ2-1
CDR3: CASASGSVQFF
DNA: TGTGCCAGCGCTAGCGGGAGTGTGCAGTTCTTC

D: -
V: TRBV2
size: -
J: TRBJ1-1
CDR3: CASSLRGLGTEAFF
DNA: TGTGCCAGCAGTCTCAGGGGCCTCGGCACTGAAGCTTTCTTT

D: TRBD1
V: TRBV7-2
size: -
J: TRBJ2-7
CDR3: CASSLDDRVQEQYF
DNA: TGTGCCAGCAGCTTGGACGACAGGGTCCAGGAACAGTACTTC

D: TRBD2
V: TRBV7-9
size: -
J: TRBJ2-7
CDR3: CASSASGSYEQYF
DNA: TGTGCCAGCAGCGCTAGCGGGAGTTACGAGCAGTACTTC

D: TRBD2
V: TRBV30
size: -
J: TRBJ2-3
CDR3: CAWRYLAGGGDTQYF
DNA: TGTGCCTGGAGATACCTAGCGGGAGGGGGGGATACGCAGTATTTT

D: -
V: TRBV10-3
size: -
J: TRBJ1-1
CDR3: CAISEQMTENTEAFF
DNA: TGTGCCATCAGTGAGCAGATGACAGAGAACACTGAAGCTTTCTTT

D: TRBD1
V: TRBV30
size: -
J: TRBJ1-5
CDR3: CAWTSGLGGDQPQHF
DNA: TGTGCCTGGACCTCGGGGTTAGGGGGCGATCAGCCCCAGCATTTT

D: TRBD1
V: TRBV30
size: -
J: TRBJ1-2
CDR3: CAWSVQGPNYGYTF
DNA: TGTGCCTGGAGTGTACAGGGGCCTAACTATGGCTACACCTTC

D: -
V: TRBV28
size: -
J: TRBJ1-1
CDR3: CASSSGFEAFF
DNA: TGTGCCAGCAGTTCAGGGTTCGAAGCTTTCTTT

D: TRBD2
V: TRBV5-4
size: -
J: TRBJ2-5
CDR3: CASSSGATSGETQYF
DNA: TGTGCCAGCAGTAGCGGGGCGACCTCGGGGGAGACCCAGTACTTC

D: -
V: TRBV19
size: -
J: TRBJ2-7
CDR3: CASSGASEQYF
DNA: TGTGCCAGTAGTGGAGCTAGCGAGCAGTACTTC

D: TRBD1
V: TRBV5-4
size: -
J: TRBJ1-5
CDR3: CASSLWTGGAKQPQHF
DNA: TGTGCCAGCAGCCTTTGGACAGGGGGCGCAAAACAGCCCCAGCATTTT

D: -
V: TRBV10-3
size: -
J: TRBJ2-7
CDR3: CAIREDYTRYEQYF
DNA: TGTGCCATCAGAGAGGACTACACCAGGTACGAGCAGTACTTC

D: TRBD1
V: TRBV5-1
size: -
J: TRBJ1-4
CDR3: CASSQTRRGPNEKLFF
DNA: TGCGCCAGCAGCCAGACCAGAAGGGGGCCGAATGAAAAACTGTTTTTT

D: -
V: TRBV4-1
size: -
J: TRBJ1-4
CDR3: CASSQWTTAEKLFF
DNA: TGCGCCAGCAGCCAATGGACTACGGCTGAAAAACTGTTTTTT

D: TRBD1
V: TRBV2
size: -
J: TRBJ1-2
CDR3: CASSEGTGNFNYGYTF
DNA: TGTGCCAGCAGTGAAGGGACAGGGAACTTTAACTATGGCTACACCTTC

D: TRBD2
V: TRBV18
size: -
J: TRBJ2-3
CDR3: CASSSGLVSTDTQYF
DNA: TGTGCCAGCTCATCGGGACTAGTAAGCACAGATACGCAGTATTTT

D: TRBD1
V: TRBV28
size: -
J: TRBJ1-2
CDR3: CASSLLTGEDYGYTF
DNA: TGTGCCAGCAGTTTATTGACAGGGGAGGACTATGGCTACACCTTC

D: -
V: TRBV5-1
size: few
J: TRBJ2-7
CDR3: CASSGGAEQYF
DNA: TGCGCCAGCAGTGGAGGGGCCGAGCAGTACTTC

D: -
V: TRBV29-1
size: -
J: TRBJ2-3
CDR3: CSVDMAGQGSPDTQYF
DNA: TGCAGCGTTGATATGGCAGGGCAGGGGTCCCCAGATACGCAGTATTTT

D: TRBD2
V: TRBV10-1
size: -
J: TRBJ2-5
CDR3: CASSENQEGAGDGETQYF
DNA: TGCGCCAGCAGTGAGAATCAGGAGGGAGCGGGAGATGGAGAGACCCAGTACTTC

D: -
V: TRBV5-1
size: -
J: TRBJ2-1
CDR3: CASSLGGNPYNEQFF
DNA: TGCGCCAGCAGCTTGGGCGGTAATCCATACAATGAGCAGTTCTTC

D: -
V: TRBV14
size: -
J: TRBJ2-5
CDR3: CASSQDAGGYQETQYF
DNA: TGTGCCAGCAGCCAAGACGCTGGCGGGTACCAAGAGACCCAGTACTTC

D: TRBD1
V: TRBV7-9
size: -
J: TRBJ1-1
CDR3: CASSLTPGQGGTEAFF
DNA: TGTGCCAGCAGCTTAACCCCCGGACAGGGAGGGACTGAAGCTTTCTTT

D: -
V: TRBV18
size: -
J: TRBJ1-2
CDR3: CASQQANYGYTF
DNA: TGTGCCAGCCAACAAGCTAACTATGGCTACACCTTC

D: -
V: TRBV4-1
size: -
J: TRBJ1-1
CDR3: CASSPTETQTVRGTEAFF
DNA: TGCGCCAGCAGCCCAACCGAAACCCAGACCGTAAGGGGCACTGAAGCTTTCTTT

D: TRBD1
V: TRBV7-3
size: -
J: TRBJ2-5
CDR3: CASSASSGTGVTQYF
DNA: TGTGCCAGCAGCGCCAGCTCCGGGACAGGGGTTACCCAGTACTTC

D: TRBD2
V: TRBV29-1
size: -
J: TRBJ2-1
CDR3: CSVVYSRAGTNNYNEQFF
DNA: TGCAGCGTTGTCTATTCCCGAGCCGGGACTAACAACTACAATGAGCAGTTCTTC

D: TRBD1
V: TRBV19
size: few
J: TRBJ1-5
CDR3: CASNTPGTGHQPQHF
DNA: TGTGCCAGTAACACCCCCGGGACAGGGCATCAGCCCCAGCATTTT

D: -
V: TRBV29-1
size: -
J: TRBJ1-1
CDR3: CSVSRARAEAFF
DNA: TGCAGCGTTTCCAGGGCACGGGCTGAAGCTTTCTTT

D: -
V: TRBV7-9
size: -
J: TRBJ2-1
CDR3: CASSLSSADEQFF
DNA: TGTGCCAGCAGCTTGAGTAGCGCGGATGAGCAGTTCTTC

D: TRBD1
V: TRBV5-5
size: -
J: TRBJ1-2
CDR3: CASSRDRGLSGYTF
DNA: TGTGCCAGCAGCCGAGACAGGGGACTATCTGGCTACACCTTC

D: TRBD1
V: TRBV30
size: -
J: TRBJ1-1
CDR3: CAWGVQGNTEVFF
DNA: TGTGCCTGGGGTGTACAGGGGAACACTGAAGTTTTCTTT

D: TRBD2
V: TRBV27
size: -
J: TRBJ2-4
CDR3: CASSIGLAGGVAKNIQYF
DNA: TGTGCCAGCAGCATTGGACTAGCGGGAGGTGTAGCCAAAAACATTCAGTACTTC

D: -
V: TRBV9
size: -
J: TRBJ2-5
CDR3: CASSVGGARRWETQYF
DNA: TGTGCCAGCAGCGTAGGCGGGGCCCGAAGATGGGAGACCCAGTACTTC

D: TRBD1
V: TRBV7-2
size: -
J: TRBJ2-5
CDR3: CASSSTGGEETQYF
DNA: TGTGCCAGCAGCTCGACAGGGGGCGAGGAGACCCAGTACTTC